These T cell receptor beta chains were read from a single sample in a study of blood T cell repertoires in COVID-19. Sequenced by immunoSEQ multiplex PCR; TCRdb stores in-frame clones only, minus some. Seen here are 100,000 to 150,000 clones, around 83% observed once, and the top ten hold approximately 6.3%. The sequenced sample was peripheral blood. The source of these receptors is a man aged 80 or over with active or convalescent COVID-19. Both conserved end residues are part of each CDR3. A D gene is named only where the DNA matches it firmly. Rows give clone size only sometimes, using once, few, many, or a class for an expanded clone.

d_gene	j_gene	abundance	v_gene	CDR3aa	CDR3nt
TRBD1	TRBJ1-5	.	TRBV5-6	CASSLSGGIVQPQHF	TGTGCCAGCAGCCTATCAGGGGGAATTGTTCAGCCCCAGCATTTT
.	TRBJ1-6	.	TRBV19	CASTRGREGNSPLHF	TGTGCCAGTACCCGCGGCAGGGAGGGGAATTCACCCCTCCACTTT
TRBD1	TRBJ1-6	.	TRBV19	CATSGGAGFNSPLHF	TGTGCCACCTCAGGGGGCGCGGGGTTTAATTCACCCCTCCACTTT
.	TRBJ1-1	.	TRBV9	CASSQGGVSTEAFF	TGTGCCAGCAGCCAAGGCGGGGTAAGCACTGAAGCTTTCTTT
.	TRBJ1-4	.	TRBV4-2	CASSQWSSTNEKLFF	TGTGCCAGCAGCCAATGGAGTTCAACTAATGAAAAACTGTTTTTT
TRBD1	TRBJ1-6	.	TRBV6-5	CASSYDGQGLHF	TGTGCCAGCAGTTACGACGGACAGGGGCTCCACTTT
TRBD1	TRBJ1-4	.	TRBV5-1	CASGRGQGNSEKLFF	TGCGCCAGCGGCCGAGGACAGGGAAATTCTGAAAAACTGTTTTTT
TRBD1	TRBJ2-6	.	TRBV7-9	CASSSRDRERTGANVLTF	TGTGCCAGCAGCTCAAGGGACAGGGAAAGAACCGGGGCCAACGTCCTGACTTTC
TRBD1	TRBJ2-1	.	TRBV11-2	CASSLGGQGPWNEQFF	TGTGCCAGCAGCTTGGGGGGACAGGGGCCCTGGAATGAGCAGTTCTTC
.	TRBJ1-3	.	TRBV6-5	CASRQVSGNTIYF	TGTGCCAGCAGGCAGGTCTCTGGAAACACCATATATTTT
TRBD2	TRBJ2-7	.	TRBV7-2	CASSLSLAANEQYF	TGTGCCAGCAGCTTGAGTCTAGCGGCGAACGAGCAGTACTTC
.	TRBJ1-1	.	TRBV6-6	CASSAKTGTEAFF	TGTGCCAGCAGTGCTAAGACGGGCACTGAAGCTTTCTTT
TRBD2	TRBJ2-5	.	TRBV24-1	CATSDSVAGGQETQYF	TGTGCCACCAGTGATTCGGTAGCGGGGGGGCAAGAGACCCAGTACTTC
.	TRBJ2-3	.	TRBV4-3	CASSQVGSSTDTQYF	TGCGCCAGCAGCCAAGTCGGGAGTAGTACAGATACGCAGTATTTT
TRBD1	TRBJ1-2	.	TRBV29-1	CSALDRDGFGYTF	TGCAGCGCCTTGGACAGGGATGGTTTTGGCTACACCTTC
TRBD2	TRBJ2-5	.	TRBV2	CASSRIPGTSGGEETQYF	TGTGCCAGCAGTCGAATCCCCGGGACTAGCGGGGGGGAAGAGACCCAGTACTTC
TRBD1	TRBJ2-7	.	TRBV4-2	CASSQGQGTPYEQYF	TGTGCCAGCAGCCAAGGACAGGGAACCCCCTACGAGCAGTACTTC
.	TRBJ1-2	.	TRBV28	CASSLEGLGYGYTF	TGTGCCAGCAGTTTGGAGGGGTTAGGTTATGGCTACACCTTC
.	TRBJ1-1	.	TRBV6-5	CASSFTGNTEAFF	TGTGCCAGCAGTTTCACAGGGAACACTGAAGCTTTCTTT
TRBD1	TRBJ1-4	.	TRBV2	CASSAGTGNEKLFF	TGTGCCAGCAGTGCCGGGACAGGCAATGAAAAACTGTTTTTT
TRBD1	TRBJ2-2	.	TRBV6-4	CASSGQGAGELFF	TGTGCCAGCAGTGGACAGGGCGCCGGGGAGCTGTTTTTT
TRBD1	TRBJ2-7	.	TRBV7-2	CASSWGTGGVYEQYF	TGTGCCAGCAGCTGGGGGACAGGGGGCGTTTACGAGCAGTACTTC
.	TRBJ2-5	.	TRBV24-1	CATSDPGGSGETQYF	TGTGCCACCAGTGACCCCGGAGGGAGCGGTGAGACCCAGTACTTC
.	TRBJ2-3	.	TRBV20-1	CSASVGASADTQYF	TGCAGTGCTAGTGTGGGGGCGAGTGCAGATACGCAGTATTTT
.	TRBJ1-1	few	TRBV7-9	CASSLRQTNEAFF	TGTGCCAGCAGCTTACGGCAGACTAATGAAGCTTTCTTT
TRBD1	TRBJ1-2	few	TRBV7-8	CASSPTRTGVYGYTF	TGTGCCAGCAGCCCTACCCGGACAGGGGTCTATGGCTACACCTTC
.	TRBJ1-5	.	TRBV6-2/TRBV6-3	CASSSQGYNQPQHF	TGTGCCAGCAGTTCACAGGGTTACAATCAGCCCCAGCATTTT
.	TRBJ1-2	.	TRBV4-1	CASSQEGRGSGYTF	TGCGCCAGCAGCCAAGAAGGTAGGGGAAGTGGCTACACCTTC
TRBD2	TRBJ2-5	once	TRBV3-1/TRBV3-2	CASSQTSGVRETQYF	TGTGCCAGCAGCCAAACTAGCGGGGTTCGGGAGACCCAGTACTTC
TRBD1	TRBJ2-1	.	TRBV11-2	CASSLAGGNEQFF	TGTGCCAGCAGTCTAGCAGGGGGCAATGAGCAGTTCTTC
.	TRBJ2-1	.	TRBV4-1	CASSQGGFYNEQFF	TGCGCCAGCAGCCAAGGCGGGTTTTACAATGAGCAGTTCTTC
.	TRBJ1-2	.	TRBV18	CASSADSYGYTF	TGTGCCAGCTCAGCGGACAGCTATGGCTACACCTTC
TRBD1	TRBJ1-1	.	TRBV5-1	CASSLGVSSGTGVNTEAFF	TGCGCCAGCAGCTTGGGAGTGAGTTCGGGGACAGGGGTTAACACTGAAGCTTTCTTT
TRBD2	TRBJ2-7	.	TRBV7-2	CASSPPAGGWEQYF	TGTGCCAGCAGCCCCCCAGCGGGGGGCTGGGAGCAGTACTTC
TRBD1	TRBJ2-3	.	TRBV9	CASSAGTAPSTDTQYF	TGTGCCAGCAGCGCTGGGACAGCTCCTAGCACAGATACGCAGTATTTT
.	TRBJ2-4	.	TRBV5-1	CASSLGPGKLTKNIQYF	TGCGCCAGCAGCTTGGGGCCAGGGAAATTGACCAAAAACATTCAGTACTTC
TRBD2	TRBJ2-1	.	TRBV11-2	CASSPLRRDYHYNEQFF	TGTGCCAGCAGCCCACTACGCCGGGACTACCATTACAATGAGCAGTTCTTC
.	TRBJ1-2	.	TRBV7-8	CASSLEARHYGYTF	TGTGCCAGCAGCTTAGAAGCCAGGCACTATGGCTACACCTTC
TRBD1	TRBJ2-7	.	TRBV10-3	CAISESGQGDYEQYF	TGTGCCATCAGTGAGTCGGGACAGGGGGATTACGAGCAGTACTTC
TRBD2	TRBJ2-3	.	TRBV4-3	CASSSGTSGGTDTQYF	TGCGCCAGCAGTTCGGGGACTAGCGGGGGGACAGATACGCAGTATTTT
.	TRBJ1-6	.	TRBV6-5	CASSPTDNSPLHF	TGTGCCAGCAGCCCGACAGATAATTCACCCCTCCACTTT
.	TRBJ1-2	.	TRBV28	CASTGFYGYTF	TGTGCCAGTACAGGGTTCTATGGCTACACCTTC
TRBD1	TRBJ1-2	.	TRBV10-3	CATTGTGVGYTF	TGTGCCACAACCGGGACAGGGGTCGGCTACACCTTC
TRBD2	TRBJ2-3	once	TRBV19	CASRISGGTDTQYF	TGTGCCAGTAGGATTAGCGGGGGCACAGATACGCAGTATTTT
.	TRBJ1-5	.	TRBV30	CALEQGYNQPQHF	TGTGCCCTGGAACAGGGTTACAATCAGCCCCAGCATTTT
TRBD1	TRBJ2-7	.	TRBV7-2	CASSSRTGGYEQYF	TGTGCCAGCAGCTCCCGGACAGGGGGCTACGAGCAGTACTTC
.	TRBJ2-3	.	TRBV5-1	CASSFWGQTTDTQYF	TGCGCCAGCAGCTTTTGGGGGCAGACCACAGATACGCAGTATTTT
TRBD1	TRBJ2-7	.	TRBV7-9	CASSSHRGLNEQYF	TGTGCCAGCAGCTCACACAGGGGGCTGAACGAGCAGTACTTC
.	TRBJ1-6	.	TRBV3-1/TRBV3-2	CASSQDEQAGRPLHF	TGTGCCAGCAGCCAAGATGAACAGGCGGGACGTCCCCTCCACTTT
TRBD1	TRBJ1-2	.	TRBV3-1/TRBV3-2	CASSPGTGGTDGYTF	TGTGCCAGCAGCCCCGGGACAGGGGGCACCGATGGCTACACCTTC
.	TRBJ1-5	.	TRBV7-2	CASRDTGLGNQPQHF	TGTGCCAGCAGGGATACAGGGTTGGGCAATCAGCCCCAGCATTTT
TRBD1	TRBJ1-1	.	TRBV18	CASSLTGTANTEAFF	TGTGCCAGCTCACTGACCGGGACAGCGAACACTGAAGCTTTCTTT
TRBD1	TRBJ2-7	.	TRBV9	CASSVGDRGRGSYEQYF	TGTGCCAGCAGCGTAGGGGACAGGGGGCGAGGGTCCTACGAGCAGTACTTC
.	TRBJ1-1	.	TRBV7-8	CASSLQVMNTEAFF	TGTGCCAGCAGCTTACAGGTCATGAACACTGAAGCTTTCTTT
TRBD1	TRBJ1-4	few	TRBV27	CASRVTGINEKLFF	TGTGCCAGCAGGGTGACAGGGATAAATGAAAAACTGTTTTTT
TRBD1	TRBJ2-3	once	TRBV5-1	CASTTTGQGIGDTQYF	TGCGCCAGCACCACCACGGGACAGGGCATCGGAGATACGCAGTATTTT
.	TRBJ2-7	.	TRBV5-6	CASSPQGYPYEQYF	TGTGCCAGCAGCCCACAGGGTTATCCCTACGAGCAGTACTTC
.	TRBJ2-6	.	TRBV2	CASSLPSGLHSGANVLTF	TGTGCCAGCAGCCTGCCTTCGGGACTCCACTCTGGGGCCAACGTCCTGACTTTC
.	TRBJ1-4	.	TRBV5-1	CASSQYRAEKLFF	TGCGCCAGCAGCCAATACAGGGCCGAGAAACTGTTTTTT